The rows below give T cell receptor beta chains drawn from one sample of a study of patients and donors after allogeneic stem cell transplantation. From the RT-PCR reads, TCRdb called clonotypes with MiXCR, one entry per CDR3 protein. Of 150,000 to 200,000 distinct CDR3 sequences detected, 40% to 45% appear once; the ten largest clones hold 33%. The specimen sequenced was blood, either unsorted or a sorted T cell fraction (not recorded which). The source of these receptors is a human donor who was either an allogeneic HSCT recipient or a stem cell or donor lymphocyte infusion donor (not recorded which). It is not recorded whose cells these are; they may come from a transplant donor. CDR3s include the opening cysteine and the closing phenylalanine or tryptophan.

TRBV7-2	TRBJ1-1	CASSLAPTSKAFF
TRBV27	TRBJ2-7	CASSLTGFPYEQYF
TRBV4-3	TRBJ2-1	CASSSPIYNEQFF
TRBV15	TRBJ1-1	CATSRGIGGSEAFF
TRBV19	TRBJ1-5	CASSIQGLRHQPQHF
TRBV30	TRBJ2-2	CAWSVTGGPVGELFF
TRBV15	TRBJ1-2	CATSRDLSEGVHYGYTF
TRBV5-1	TRBJ1-1	CASSPYGGPTEAFF
TRBV5-6	TRBJ2-1	CASSSLAGALPEQFF
TRBV12-3/TRBV12-4	TRBJ2-3	CAVRRGGDTQYF
TRBV4-1	TRBJ1-5	CASSQDSAGQGGQPQHF
TRBV12-3/TRBV12-4	TRBJ1-2	CASRPDREMSYGYTF
TRBV27	TRBJ1-5	CASSVVPNQPQHF
TRBV28	TRBJ2-7	CASRDSYEQYF
TRBV27	TRBJ1-2	CASSMQGAHNYGYTF
TRBV4-3	TRBJ2-1	CASSQEWGQVYNEQFF
TRBV3-1	TRBJ2-7	CASSQEGGSSLYEQYF
TRBV4-2	TRBJ2-5	CASSQARGQETQYF